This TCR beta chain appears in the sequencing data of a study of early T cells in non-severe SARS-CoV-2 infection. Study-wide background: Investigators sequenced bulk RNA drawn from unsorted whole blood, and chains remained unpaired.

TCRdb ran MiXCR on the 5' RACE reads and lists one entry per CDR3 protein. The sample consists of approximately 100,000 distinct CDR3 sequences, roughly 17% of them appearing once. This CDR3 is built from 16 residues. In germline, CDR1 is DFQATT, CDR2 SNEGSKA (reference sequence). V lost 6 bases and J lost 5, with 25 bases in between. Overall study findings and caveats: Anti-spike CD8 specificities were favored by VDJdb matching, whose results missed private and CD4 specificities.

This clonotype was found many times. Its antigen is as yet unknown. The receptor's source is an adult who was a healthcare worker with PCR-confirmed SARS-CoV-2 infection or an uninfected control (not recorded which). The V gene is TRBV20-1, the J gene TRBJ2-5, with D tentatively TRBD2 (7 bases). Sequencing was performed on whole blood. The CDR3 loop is CSATRGPRGGPETQYF. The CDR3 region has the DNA TGCAGTGCCACACGGGGGCCTAGGGGGGGCCCGGAGACCCAGTACTTC.